The next 15 T cell receptor beta chains were all read from a single sample in a study of breast tumors, draining lymph nodes, adjacent tissues. TCRdb independently ran MiXCR on the multiplex PCR reads; one entry per CDR3 protein. Of more than 200,000 distinct CDR3 sequences listed, approximately 30% are singletons. The lymph nodes were axillary draining lymph nodes from breast cancer patients. Sequenced material: axillary lymph node tissue. The receptors stem from a female donor with breast cancer. Some clones in this sample may be carry-over from other donors' samples.

This clonotype came up many times. This chain uses TRBV24-1 with TRBJ2-5, with 8 bases aligning to TRBD2. CDR1 is KGHDR, CDR2 SFDVKD, per germline. V was clipped by 4 bases and J by 4 bases; unmatched bases: 4. There are 14 residues in the CDR3. CDR3 residues: CATSEISGRETQYF. The CDR3 region has the DNA TGTGCCACCAGTGAAATAAGCGGGAGAGAGACCCAGTACTTC.

The chain combines TRBV5-6 with TRBJ2-5, with 10 bases aligning to TRBD2. V dropped 3 bases and J dropped 5; count of bases not matched to a gene: 7. The CDR3 runs to 15 residues. Germline V CDR1 and CDR2: SGHDT, YYEEEE. This chain's CDR3 is CASSSSGRVVETQYF. The CDR3 DNA reads as TGTGCCAGCAGCTCTAGCGGGAGAGTTGTCGAGACCCAGTACTTC.

The chain combines TRBV12-3 or TRBV12-4 with TRBJ2-2, with a weak D call TRBD1 (6 bases). With 3 bases removed from V and 5 bases from J, the gap between germline ends came to 10 bases. The CDR3 is 14 amino acids. For the CDR3, the DNA is TGTGCCAGCAGTTTTGCAGGGGAAACCGGGGAGCTGTTTTTT. Amino acid sequence: CASSFAGETGELFF.

This clonotype was counted many times. V and J are TRBV29-1 and TRBJ1-2; D unresolved. CDR3 length: 12 residues. CDR1 is SQVTM, CDR2 ANQGSEA, per germline. With 3 bases removed from V and 8 bases from J, the gap between germline ends came to 13 bases. CDR3 residues: CSVDDGSGGYTF. CDR3 DNA: TGCAGCGTTGATGATGGGTCAGGAGGCTACACCTTC.

This clonotype was counted at least ten times. This chain uses TRBV29-1 with TRBJ2-2; 12 positions agree with TRBD1. Germline V gene sequence: CDR1 SQVTM, CDR2 ANQGSEA. This CDR3 spans 14 amino acids. Losses at the gene ends were 5 bases for V and 7 bases for J; bases not matched to a gene: 5. The CDR3 DNA is TGCAGCGTTAGGGACAGGGGGCAGGTCGGGGAGCTGTTTTTT. Translated, it gives CSVRDRGQVGELFF.

In the case of this clonotype: The CDR3 does not close with the conserved phenylalanine or tryptophan, likely indicating a read error. The rearrangement links TRBV2 to TRBJ2-5, with TRBD1 matching 11 bases. CDR1 is SNHLY and CDR2 is FYNNEI in the germline V gene. The CDR3 extends over 16 amino acids. This chain's CDR3 is CASSEAGTGGGETQYL. Written as DNA, the CDR3 is TGTGCCAGCAGCGAAGCTGGGACAGGGGGGGGAGAGACCCAGTACCTC.

In regard to this clonotype: Just one base apart from a much larger clone, this may be a read error. The chain links TRBV19 to TRBJ1-5, with D unresolved. Per germline, CDR1 LNHDA and CDR2 SQIVND (reference sequence). The length of the CDR3 is 17 residues. The CDR3 loop reads CASSIEMISGSNQPQPF. The CDR3, as DNA: TGTGCCAGTAGTATAGAGATGATATCGGGTAGCAATCAGCCCCAGCCTTTT.

This clonotype was detected only a few times. The V gene is TRBV5-1, the J gene TRBJ1-1; D is possibly TRBD1 (5 bases). V shed 0 bases and J shed 12 bases, with 9 bases lying between them. Germline lookup yields CDR1 SGHRS and CDR2 YFSETQ. The CDR3 consists of 11 residues. In DNA form, the CDR3 reads TGCGCCAGCAGCTTGGAGGGGAGAACTTTCTTT. This sequence encodes CASSLEGRTFF.

As to this clonotype: It is likely a read error, because the conserved phenylalanine at the end of the CDR3 is missing. This chain joins TRBV6-1 and TRBJ1-4; no reliable D call. Trimming took 5 bases from V and 0 from J, leaving 13 bases between them. Germline V gene data show CDR1 as MNHNS and CDR2 as SASEGT. The CDR3 has 16 residues. DNA of the CDR3: TGTGCCAGCAGTCGGCACAAAACTGCAACTAATGAAAAACTGTTTGTT. This gives the protein CASSRHKTATNEKLFV.

This clonotype has at least ten counts. J is TRBJ2-7 and V is TRBV2; TRBD1 or TRBD2 may be the D gene (5 bases each). V was trimmed by 8 bases and J by 2 bases, leaving 16 bases between them. The CDR3 has 14 residues. The germline V gene has CDR1 SNHLY and CDR2 FYNNEI. The CDR3 DNA sequence: TGTGCCAGCGCCCACCGGGACCATCCCTACGAGCAGTACTTC. Translated, it gives CASAHRDHPYEQYF.

This clonotype has at least ten counts. The chain links TRBV4-1 to TRBJ1-6, with D possibly being TRBD1 (5 bases). Deletions cut 0 bases from V and 7 bases from J, with 13 bases between. Germline V gene sequence: CDR1 MGHRA, CDR2 YSYEKL. This CDR3 comprises 16 residues. The CDR3 DNA is TGCGCCAGCAGCCAAGATCCGGCCGCAGGGAATTCACCCCTCCACTTT. Translation: CASSQDPAAGNSPLHF.

As regards this clonotype: Possible read error: a much larger clone is one base away. This chain links TRBV20-1 with TRBJ2-1, with a possible D match to TRBD2 (5 bases). CDR1 and CDR2 from the germline V gene are DFQATT and SNEGSKA (reference sequence). This CDR3 region has 14 residues. CDR3 coding DNA: TGCAGTGCTAGCTTCGGGATCGCCTACACTGAGCAGTTCTTC. Protein product: CSASFGIAYTEQFF.

The gene calls are TRBV5-5 and TRBJ1-6; D gene ambiguous. This CDR3 comprises 17 residues. Germline CDR1 is SGHKS and CDR2 is YYEKEE (reference sequence). V was pared by 1 base and J by 4 bases, with 15 bases between. The CDR3 sequence is CASSLLLAGLYNSPLHF. The DNA of the CDR3 is TGTGCCAGCAGCTTGTTATTAGCGGGCTTGTATAATTCACCCCTCCACTTT.

This clonotype was seen many times. The chain joins TRBV6-6 to TRBJ2-1, with 7 bases lining up with TRBD2. Germline lookup yields CDR1 MNHNY and CDR2 SVGAGI (reference sequence). This CDR3 is built from 16 residues. The trim removed 6 bases at V and 4 bases at J, leaving 12 bases unmatched. CDR3 in DNA: TGTGCCAGCAGCTCCCGCGGGGTGCGGGAGTACAATGAGCAGTTCTTC. This codes for CASSSRGVREYNEQFF.

This clonotype was seen ten or more times. The genes are TRBV2 and TRBJ2-7; the D gene could be TRBD1 or TRBD2 (7 bases each). Germline CDR1 reads SNHLY; CDR2 reads FYNNEI. V lost 4 bases and J lost 3, with 16 bases in between. The CDR3 loop spans 15 amino acids. CDR3 bases: TGTGCCAGCAGTGTTCGACAGGGAGGGAGCTACGAGCAGTACTTC. Translated, it gives CASSVRQGGSYEQYF.